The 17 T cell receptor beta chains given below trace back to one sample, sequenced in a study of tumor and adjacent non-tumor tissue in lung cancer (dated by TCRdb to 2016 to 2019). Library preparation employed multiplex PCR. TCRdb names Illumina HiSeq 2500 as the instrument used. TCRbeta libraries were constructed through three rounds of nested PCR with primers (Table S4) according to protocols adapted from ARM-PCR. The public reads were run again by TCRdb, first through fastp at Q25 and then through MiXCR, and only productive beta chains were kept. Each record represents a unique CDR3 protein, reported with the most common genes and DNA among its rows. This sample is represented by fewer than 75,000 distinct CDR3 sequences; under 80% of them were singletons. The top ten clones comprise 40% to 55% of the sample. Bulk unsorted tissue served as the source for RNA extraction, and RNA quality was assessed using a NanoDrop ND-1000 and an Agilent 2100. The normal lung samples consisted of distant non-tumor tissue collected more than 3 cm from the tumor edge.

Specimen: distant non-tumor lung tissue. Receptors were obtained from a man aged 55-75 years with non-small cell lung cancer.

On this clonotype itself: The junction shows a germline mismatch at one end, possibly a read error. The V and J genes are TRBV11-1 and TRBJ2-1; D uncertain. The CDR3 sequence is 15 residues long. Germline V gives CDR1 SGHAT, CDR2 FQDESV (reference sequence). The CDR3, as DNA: TGTGCCAGCAGATTCGACATCTATAGCATCAATGGGCAGTTCTTC. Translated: CASRFDIYSINGQFF. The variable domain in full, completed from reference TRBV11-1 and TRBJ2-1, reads EAEVAQSPRYKITEKSQAVAFWCDPISGHATLYWYRQILGQGPELLVQFQDESVVDDSQLPKDRFSAERLKGVDSTLKIQPAELGDSAMYLCASRFDIYSINGQFFGPGTRLTVL.

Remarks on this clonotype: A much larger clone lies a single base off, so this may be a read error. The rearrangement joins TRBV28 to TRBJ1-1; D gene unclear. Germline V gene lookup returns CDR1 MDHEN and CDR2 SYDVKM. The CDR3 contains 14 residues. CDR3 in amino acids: CASSLPGGNTDAFF. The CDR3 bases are TGTGCCAGCAGTTTACCGGGAGGGAACACTGATGCTTTCTTT.

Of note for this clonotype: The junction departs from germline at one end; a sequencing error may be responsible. CDR3 nucleotides: TGTGCCAGTAGCTTAGATGGGCCTTTATATACGCAGTATTTT. Its translation: CASSLDGPLYTQYF. This sequence joins TRBV11-2 and TRBJ2-3; D is ambiguous. The CDR3 spans 14 residues. CDR1 is SGHAT, CDR2 FQNNGV, per germline.

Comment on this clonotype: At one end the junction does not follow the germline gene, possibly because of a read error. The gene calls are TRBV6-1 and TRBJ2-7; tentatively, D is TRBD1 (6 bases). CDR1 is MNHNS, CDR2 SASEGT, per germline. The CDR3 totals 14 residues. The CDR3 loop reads CVSSVAGAPYEQYF. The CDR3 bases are TGTGTCAGCAGTGTAGCAGGGGCCCCCTACGAGCAGTACTTC.

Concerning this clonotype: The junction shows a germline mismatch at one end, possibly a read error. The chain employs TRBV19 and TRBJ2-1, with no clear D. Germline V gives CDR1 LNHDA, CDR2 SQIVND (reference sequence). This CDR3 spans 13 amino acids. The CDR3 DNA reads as TGTGCCAGTATTATAGGAGTATACAATGAGCAGTCCTTC. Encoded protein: CASIIGVYNEQSF.

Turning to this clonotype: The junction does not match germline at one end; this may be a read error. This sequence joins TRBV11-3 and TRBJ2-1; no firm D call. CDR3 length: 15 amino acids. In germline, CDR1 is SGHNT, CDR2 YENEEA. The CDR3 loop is CASCSRRSSFNERFF. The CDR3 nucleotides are TGTGCCAGCTGCTCACGCAGGAGCTCCTTCAATGAGCGGTTCTTC.

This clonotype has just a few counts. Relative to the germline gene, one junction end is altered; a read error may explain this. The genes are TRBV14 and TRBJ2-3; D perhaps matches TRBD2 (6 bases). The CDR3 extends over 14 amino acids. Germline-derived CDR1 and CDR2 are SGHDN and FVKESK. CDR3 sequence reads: CTSNGGISTDTQYF. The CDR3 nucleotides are TGTACCAGCAATGGCGGGATTAGCACAGATACGCAGTATTTT. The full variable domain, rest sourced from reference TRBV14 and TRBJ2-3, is EAGVTQFPSHSVIEKGQTVTLRCDPISGHDNLYWYRRVMGKEIKFLLHFVKESKQDESGMPNNRFLAERTGGTYSTLKVQPAELEDSGVYFCTSNGGISTDTQYFGPGTRLTVL.

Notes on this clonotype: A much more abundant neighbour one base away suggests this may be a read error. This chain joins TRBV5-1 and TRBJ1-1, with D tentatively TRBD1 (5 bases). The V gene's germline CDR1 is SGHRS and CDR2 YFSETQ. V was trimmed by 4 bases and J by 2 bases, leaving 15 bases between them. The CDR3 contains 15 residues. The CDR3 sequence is CASSIRRQTNTEAFF. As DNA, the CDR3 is TGCGCCAGCAGCATACGGAGACAGACCAACACTGAAGCTTTCTTT.

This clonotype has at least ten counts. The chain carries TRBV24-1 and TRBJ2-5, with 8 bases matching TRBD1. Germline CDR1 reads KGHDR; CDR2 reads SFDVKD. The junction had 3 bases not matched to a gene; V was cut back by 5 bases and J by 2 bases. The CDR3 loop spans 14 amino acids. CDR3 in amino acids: CATSGRQGQETQYF. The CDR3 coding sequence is TGTGCCACCAGTGGAAGACAGGGGCAAGAGACCCAGTACTTC.

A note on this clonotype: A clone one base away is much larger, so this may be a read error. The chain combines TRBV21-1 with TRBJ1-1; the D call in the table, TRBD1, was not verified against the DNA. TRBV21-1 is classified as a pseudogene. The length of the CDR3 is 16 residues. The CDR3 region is CANSRNAPGVNTEAFF. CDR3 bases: TGTGCCAACAGCAGAAACGCCCCGGGGGTCAACACTGAAGCTTTCTTT.

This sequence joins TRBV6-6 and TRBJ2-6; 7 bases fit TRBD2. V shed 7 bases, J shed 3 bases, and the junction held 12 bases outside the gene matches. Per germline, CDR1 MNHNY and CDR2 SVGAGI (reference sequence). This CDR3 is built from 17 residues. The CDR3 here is CASNYPPGGCGANVLTF. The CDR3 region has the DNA TGTGCCAGCAATTATCCGCCGGGGGGATGTGGGGCCAACGTCCTGACTTTC.

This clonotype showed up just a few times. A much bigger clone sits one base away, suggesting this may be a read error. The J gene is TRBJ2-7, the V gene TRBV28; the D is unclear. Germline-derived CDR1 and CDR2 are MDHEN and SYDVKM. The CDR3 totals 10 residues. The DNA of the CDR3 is TGTACCAGCAGCCGAAGAGAGCAGTACTTC. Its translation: CTSSRREQYF.

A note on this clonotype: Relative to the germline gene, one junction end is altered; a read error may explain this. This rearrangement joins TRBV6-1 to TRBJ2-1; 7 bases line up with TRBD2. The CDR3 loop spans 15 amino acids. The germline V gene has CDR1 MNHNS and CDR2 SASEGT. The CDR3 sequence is CTSNAEASGYNEQFF. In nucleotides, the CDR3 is TGTACCAGCAACGCCGAGGCTAGCGGTTACAATGAGCAGTTCTTC.

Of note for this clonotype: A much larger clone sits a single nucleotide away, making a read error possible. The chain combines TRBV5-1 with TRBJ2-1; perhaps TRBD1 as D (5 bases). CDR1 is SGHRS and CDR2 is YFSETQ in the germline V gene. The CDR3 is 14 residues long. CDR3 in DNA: TGCTCCAGCAGTCGACAGTTGTCCTACAATGAGCAGTTCTTC. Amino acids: CSSSRQLSYNEQFF.

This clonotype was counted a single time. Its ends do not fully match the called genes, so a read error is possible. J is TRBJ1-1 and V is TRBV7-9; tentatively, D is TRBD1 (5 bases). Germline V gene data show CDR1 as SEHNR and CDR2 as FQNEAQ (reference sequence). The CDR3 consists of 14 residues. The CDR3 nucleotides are TGTGCCAGCAGCTGGAGGACATCTAACATTGAAGCTTTCTTT. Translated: CASSWRTSNIEAFF.

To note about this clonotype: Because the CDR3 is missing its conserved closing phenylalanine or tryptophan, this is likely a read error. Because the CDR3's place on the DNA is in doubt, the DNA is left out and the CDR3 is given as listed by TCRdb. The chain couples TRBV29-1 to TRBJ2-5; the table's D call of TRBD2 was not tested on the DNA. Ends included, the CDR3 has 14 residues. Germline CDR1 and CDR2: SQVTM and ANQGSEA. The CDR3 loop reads CSWARTSAGETQYI.

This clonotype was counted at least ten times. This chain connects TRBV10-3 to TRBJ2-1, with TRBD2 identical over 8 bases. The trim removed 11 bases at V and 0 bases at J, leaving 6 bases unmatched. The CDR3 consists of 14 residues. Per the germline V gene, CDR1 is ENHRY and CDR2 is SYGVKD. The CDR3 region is CAVAGPSSYNEQFF. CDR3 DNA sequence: TGTGCCGTAGCGGGACCGAGCTCCTACAATGAGCAGTTCTTC.